This T cell receptor beta chain was observed in a study of blood T cell repertoires in COVID-19. As for the study in general: PBMCs, B-cell-depleted T cells, or T cells were the source of the cDNA or gDNA that made up the material.

This clone was seen a few times. Sequencing used immunoSEQ multiplex PCR; TCRdb keeps in-frame clones, though not all of them. The top ten hold about 5.4% of the sample, which has some 370,000 clones, 75% to 90% seen once. This CDR3 has 16 amino acids. V lost 4 bases to trimming and J lost 8 bases; unmatched junction nucleotides: 9. CDR1 is SGHRS and CDR2 is YFSETQ in the germline V gene. This clonotype was obtained from a woman in her forties or fifties who had recovered from COVID-19. The sample consisted of PBMCs or T cells enriched from blood (not recorded which). The chain links TRBV5-1 to TRBJ2-1, with 13 bases identical to TRBD2. The CDR3 DNA follows: TGCGCCAGCAGCCCGGGACTAGCGGGATTGAAGGATGAGCAGTTCTTC. It translates to CASSPGLAGLKDEQFF.